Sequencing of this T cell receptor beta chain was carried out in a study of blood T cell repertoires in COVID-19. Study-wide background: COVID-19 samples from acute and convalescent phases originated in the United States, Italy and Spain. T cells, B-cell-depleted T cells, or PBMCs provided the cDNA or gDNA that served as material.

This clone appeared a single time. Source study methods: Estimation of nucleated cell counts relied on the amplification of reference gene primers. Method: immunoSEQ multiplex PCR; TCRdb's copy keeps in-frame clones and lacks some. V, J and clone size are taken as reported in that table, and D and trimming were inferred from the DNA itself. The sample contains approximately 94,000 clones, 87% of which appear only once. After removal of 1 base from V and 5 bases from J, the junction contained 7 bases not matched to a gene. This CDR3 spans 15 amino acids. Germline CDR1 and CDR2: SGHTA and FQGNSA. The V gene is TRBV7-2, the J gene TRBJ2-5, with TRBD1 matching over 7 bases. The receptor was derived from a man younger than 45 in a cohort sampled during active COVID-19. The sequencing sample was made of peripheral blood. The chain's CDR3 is CASSLGGGAGETQYF. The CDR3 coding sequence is TGTGCCAGCAGCTTAGGAGGGGGCGCAGGGGAGACCCAGTACTTC.